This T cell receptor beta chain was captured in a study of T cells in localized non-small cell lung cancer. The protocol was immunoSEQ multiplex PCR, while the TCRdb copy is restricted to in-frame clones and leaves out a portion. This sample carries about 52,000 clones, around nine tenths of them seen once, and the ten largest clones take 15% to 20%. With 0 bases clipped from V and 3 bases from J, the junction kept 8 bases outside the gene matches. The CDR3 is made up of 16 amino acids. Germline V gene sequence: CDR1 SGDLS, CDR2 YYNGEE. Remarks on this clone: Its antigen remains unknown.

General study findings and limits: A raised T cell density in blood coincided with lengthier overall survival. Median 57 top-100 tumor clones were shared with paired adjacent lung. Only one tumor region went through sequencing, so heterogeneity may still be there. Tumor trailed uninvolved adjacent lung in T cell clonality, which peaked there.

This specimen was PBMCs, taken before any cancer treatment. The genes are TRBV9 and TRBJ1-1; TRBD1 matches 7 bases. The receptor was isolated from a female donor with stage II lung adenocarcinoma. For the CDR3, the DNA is TGTGCCAGCAGCGTAGCGCAGGACAGGTCGTACACTGAAGCTTTCTTT. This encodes CASSVAQDRSYTEAFF.